The 12 T cell receptor beta chains below were found in one sample sequenced in a study of T-cell reconstitution after alpha-beta-depleted transplantation in children. The TCRbeta library incorporated unique molecular identifiers. TCRdb itself ran the PCR reads through MiXCR, one entry per CDR3 protein. This table holds 450,000 to 600,000 distinct CDR3 sequences, 15% to 20% found once. Specimen: PBMCs from the stem cell graft donor, collected from the stem cell graft. These receptor sequences come from a human donor who donated a stem cell graft to a child with acute lymphoblastic leukemia.

Of note for this clonotype: A much more abundant neighbour one base away suggests this may be a read error. The chain joins TRBV6-5 to TRBJ2-7; D call uncertain. This CDR3 comprises 12 residues. From germline, CDR1 is MNHEY and CDR2 SVGAGI. In nucleotides, the CDR3 is TGTGCCAGCAGTTACCGCGGCTACGAGCATTACTTC. Amino acids: CASSYRGYEHYF.

The chain links TRBV10-3 to TRBJ1-1, with D tentatively TRBD1 (5 bases). The CDR3 is 13 amino acids. V was trimmed by 3 bases and J by 2 bases, leaving 7 bases between them. Germline V lookup: CDR1 ENHRY, CDR2 SYGVKD. CDR3: CAISEGENTEAFF. CDR3 nucleotides: TGTGCCATCAGTGAAGGGGAAAACACTGAAGCTTTCTTT.

This clonotype has just a few counts. The chain employs TRBV5-1 and TRBJ2-1; D is undetermined. V was clipped by 5 bases and J by 0 bases, with 18 bases between them. CDR1 and CDR2 (germline): SGHRS, YFSETQ. The CDR3 is made up of 17 amino acids. The CDR3 nucleotides are TGCGCCAGCAGGCGCAGCGTGGCGGATAGCTCCTACAATGAGCAGTTCTTC. Its translation: CASRRSVADSSYNEQFF.

J is TRBJ1-1 and V is TRBV12-3 or TRBV12-4; perhaps TRBD1 as D (5 bases). The ends were cut back, 6 bases at V and 6 bases at J, with 23 bases in the middle. This CDR3 contains 16 residues. The CDR3 DNA reads TGTGCCAGCAGGCCCCAGCGGGGTTCGGGGCGACCTGAAGCTTTCTTT. It translates to CASRPQRGSGRPEAFF.

V is TRBV20-1 and J is TRBJ1-3; D gene ambiguous. V shed 5 bases and J shed 0 bases, with 11 bases lying between them. The CDR3 extends over 14 amino acids. In germline, CDR1 is DFQATT, CDR2 SNEGSKA (reference sequence). The CDR3 bases are TGCAGTGCTGGCCCAATACACTCTGGAAACACCATATATTTT. This encodes CSAGPIHSGNTIYF.

Only a few counts were recorded for this clonotype. The chain couples TRBV4-1 to TRBJ2-4; D unclear. Trimming left V 2 bases short and J 6 bases short, with 20 bases between. The CDR3 is 17 residues long. Germline-derived CDR1 and CDR2 are MGHRA and YSYEKL. CDR3 nucleotides: TGCGCCAGCAGCCAATTACCCAAAAAGCGTTCGGGAAACATTCAGTACTTC. Amino acids: CASSQLPKKRSGNIQYF.

The gene calls are TRBV27 and TRBJ2-3; either TRBD1 or TRBD2 may supply D (6 bases each). Per the germline V gene, CDR1 is MNHEY and CDR2 is SMNVEV (reference sequence). This CDR3 region has 17 residues. V lost 7 bases and J 2 bases, leaving 22 bases between the germline ends. CDR3 loop: CASNPWGAGAPTDTQYF. The CDR3 nucleotides read TGTGCCAGCAATCCCTGGGGGGCCGGGGCCCCCACAGATACGCAGTATTTT.

This chain connects TRBV7-2 to TRBJ2-7, with TRBD1 matching 11 bases. J lost 7 bases, V lost 5 bases, and 10 bases had no gene match. The CDR3 runs 15 residues. CDR1 and CDR2 (germline): SGHTA, FQGNSA. Here the CDR3 DNA reads TGTGCCAGCAGCCCTCGTGGACAGGGGGCTAGGGAGCAGTACTTC. This gives the protein CASSPRGQGAREQYF.

This clonotype was recorded once. The chain uses TRBV6-1 and TRBJ2-7, with D perhaps TRBD2 (5 bases). Per germline, CDR1 MNHNS and CDR2 SASEGT. V shed 4 bases and J shed 9 bases, with 13 bases lying between them. The CDR3 extends over 12 amino acids. The DNA for the CDR3 is TGTGCCAGCAGTGTCCGTTCTAGCCTGCAGTACTTC. It codes for CASSVRSSLQYF.

This chain links TRBV20-1 with TRBJ1-4, with 10 bases that match TRBD1. Germline assignment: CDR1 DFQATT and CDR2 SNEGSKA (reference sequence). Trimming removed 6 bases from V and 10 bases from J; junction bases left unmatched: 8. This CDR3 has 13 amino acids. The CDR3 here is CSAKGTGAAKLFF. The CDR3 DNA reads as TGCAGTGCCAAAGGGACAGGGGCCGCAAAACTGTTTTTT.

This clonotype was detected a few times. The chain employs TRBV12-3 or TRBV12-4 and TRBJ1-5; D is ambiguous. This CDR3 comprises 16 residues. The V end was cut by 2 bases, the J end by 3 bases, with 14 bases between. The DNA of the CDR3 is TGTGCCAGCAGTTTAAATCCAGGTTATGACAATCAGCCCCAGCATTTT. Translated, it gives CASSLNPGYDNQPQHF.

The chain carries TRBV5-1 and TRBJ2-3, with D possibly being TRBD1 or TRBD2 (5 bases each). The CDR3 contains 16 residues. The germline gives CDR1 SGHRS, CDR2 YFSETQ. V lost 0 bases and J lost 0, with 11 bases in between. CDR3 bases: TGCGCCAGCAGCTTGGAATGGGGGATGAGCACAGATACGCAGTATTTT. It specifies CASSLEWGMSTDTQYF.